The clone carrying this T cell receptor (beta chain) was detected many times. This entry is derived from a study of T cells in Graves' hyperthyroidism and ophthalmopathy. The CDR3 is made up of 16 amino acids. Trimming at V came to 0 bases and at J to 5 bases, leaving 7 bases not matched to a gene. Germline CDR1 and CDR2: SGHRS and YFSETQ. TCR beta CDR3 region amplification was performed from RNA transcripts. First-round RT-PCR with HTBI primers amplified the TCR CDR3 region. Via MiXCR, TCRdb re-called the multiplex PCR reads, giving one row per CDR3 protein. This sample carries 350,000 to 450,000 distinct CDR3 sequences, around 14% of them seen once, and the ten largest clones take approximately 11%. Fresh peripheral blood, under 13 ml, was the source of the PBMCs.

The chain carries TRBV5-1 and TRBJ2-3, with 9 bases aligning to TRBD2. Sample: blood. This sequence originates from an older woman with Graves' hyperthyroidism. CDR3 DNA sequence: TGCGCCAGCAGCTTGGATCGTCCAGCGGGAGGAGATACGCAGTATTTT. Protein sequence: CASSLDRPAGGDTQYF.